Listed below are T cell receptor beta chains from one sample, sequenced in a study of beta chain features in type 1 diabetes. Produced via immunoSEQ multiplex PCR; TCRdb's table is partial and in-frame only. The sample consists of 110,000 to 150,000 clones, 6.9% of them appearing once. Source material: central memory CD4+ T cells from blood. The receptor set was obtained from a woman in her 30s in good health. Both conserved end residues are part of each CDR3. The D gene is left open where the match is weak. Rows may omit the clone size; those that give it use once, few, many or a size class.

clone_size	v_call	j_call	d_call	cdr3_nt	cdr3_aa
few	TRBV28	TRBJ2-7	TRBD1	TGTGCCAGCAGAAACCGGGTGGGACAGGGGCTCGAGCAGTACTTC	CASRNRVGQGLEQYF
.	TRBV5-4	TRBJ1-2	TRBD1	TGTGCCAGCAGCCTGACAACCGGGACAGGGTATCTTGGCTACACCTTC	CASSLTTGTGYLGYTF
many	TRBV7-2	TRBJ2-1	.	TGTGCCAGCAGCTTAGACGACTACCTACTGTTCTTC	CASSLDDYLLFF
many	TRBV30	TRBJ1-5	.	TGTGCCTGGGCCCAGGGGTTGGCTCAGCCCCAGCATTTT	CAWAQGLAQPQHF
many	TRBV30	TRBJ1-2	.	TGTGCCTGGAGTAATGAGGGAACCTATGGCTACACCTTC	CAWSNEGTYGYTF
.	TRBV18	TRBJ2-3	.	TGTGCCAGCTCGCCGAACAGGGCAGATACGCAGTATTTT	CASSPNRADTQYF
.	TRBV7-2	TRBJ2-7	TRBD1	TGTGCCAGCAGCTCTAGGACAGGGAGGCACGAGCAGTACTTC	CASSSRTGRHEQYF
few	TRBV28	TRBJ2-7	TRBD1	TGTGCCAGCAGTGGTCCCGGGACAGGAGACTACGAGCAGTACTTC	CASSGPGTGDYEQYF
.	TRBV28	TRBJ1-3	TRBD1	TGTGCCAGCAGTTTCTTCCGGGACAGCAACACCATATATTTT	CASSFFRDSNTIYF
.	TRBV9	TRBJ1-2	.	TGTGCCAGCAGCGGGCGATCCGGGGGCTACACCTTC	CASSGRSGGYTF
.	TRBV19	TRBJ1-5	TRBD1	TGTGCCAGTAGTGAACAGGGGGACAATCAGCCCCAGCATTTT	CASSEQGDNQPQHF
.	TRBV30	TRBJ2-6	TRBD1	TGTGCCTGGGTGGGACAGGGAATTGTAGTTTCTGGGGCCAACGTCCTGACTTTC	CAWVGQGIVVSGANVLTF
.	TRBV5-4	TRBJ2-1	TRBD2	TGTGCCAGCAGCTTGTCCGGGACTAACCACTACAATGAGCAGTTCTTC	CASSLSGTNHYNEQFF